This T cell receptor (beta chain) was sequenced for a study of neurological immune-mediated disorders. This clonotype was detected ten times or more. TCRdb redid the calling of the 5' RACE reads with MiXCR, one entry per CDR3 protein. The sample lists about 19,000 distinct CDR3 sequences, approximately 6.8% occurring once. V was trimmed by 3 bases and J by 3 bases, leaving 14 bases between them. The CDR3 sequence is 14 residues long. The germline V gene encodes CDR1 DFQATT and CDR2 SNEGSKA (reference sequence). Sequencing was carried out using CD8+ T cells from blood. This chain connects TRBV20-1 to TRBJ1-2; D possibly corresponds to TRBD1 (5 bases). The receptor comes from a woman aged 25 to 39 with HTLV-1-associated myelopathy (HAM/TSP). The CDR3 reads CSASSTDSHYGYTF. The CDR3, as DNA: TGCAGTGCTAGCTCGACCGACAGTCACTATGGCTACACCTTC.